This T cell receptor beta chain appears in the sequencing data of a study of shared clonotypes between healthy human individuals. This table comes from immunoSEQ multiplex PCR, and its TCRdb copy is limited to in-frame clones, with some not included. The data show about 990,000 clones, more than 75% seen once. Regarding the study as a whole: Donor clonotype sharing was expected to depend on sequencing depth.

There are a few counts of this clone. Its antigen is as yet unknown. CDR1 GTSNPN and CDR2 SVGIG come from the germline V gene (reference sequence). V gave up 4 bases and J gave up 3 bases; unmatched junction bases: 5. This CDR3 is 14 amino acids long. This clonotype was obtained from a man aged 18 to 30 in good health. Some clones in this sample may be carry-over from other donors' samples. The sequenced material came from memory CD4+ T cells from PBMCs. Subset of the sample: CD45RA-negative fraction. The chain combines TRBV30 with TRBJ2-1, with 8 nucleotides matching TRBD1. For the CDR3, the DNA is TGTGCCTGGACCCTAGGACAGGGCTACAATGAGCAGTTCTTC. Protein product: CAWTLGQGYNEQFF.